This is a list of T cell receptor beta chains from one sample in a study of T cell repertoires in cytomegalovirus infection. TCRdb re-analysed the reads in MiXCR, keeping a single row per CDR3 protein. The repertoire holds approximately 700,000 distinct CDR3 sequences, 35% seen once, with under 3.5% in the top ten. The sequenced material came from PBMCs. The receptors derive from a human donor in good health (CMV status not recorded). Some clones in this sample may be carry-over from other donors' samples. Both conserved end residues are part of each CDR3. A D gene is named only where the DNA matches it firmly. The listing skips clone size in some rows; elsewhere it reads once, few, many or a size class.

TGTGCCTGGAGTGTGTTGGGCTCCTACGAGCAGTACTTC	CAWSVLGSYEQYF	-	TRBJ2-7	-	TRBV30
TGTGCCAGCTCACCACCGACCAGGCGGTCGAACACCGGGGAGCTGTTTTTT	CASSPPTRRSNTGELFF	-	TRBJ2-2	-	TRBV18
TGTGCCAGCAGGGGCCGAGGGGGCCAGCCCTACGAGCAGTACTTC	CASRGRGGQPYEQYF	TRBD1	TRBJ2-7	-	TRBV6-1
TGTGCCAGCAGTTTTTTTGACAGGATAGGCTTCGAGCAGTACTTC	CASSFFDRIGFEQYF	-	TRBJ2-7	-	TRBV28
TGTGCCAGCAGTTTCGGTCCAGGGGACGCTTTCTTT	CASSFGPGDAFF	-	TRBJ1-1	-	TRBV12-3/TRBV12-4
TGTGCCAGCAGCGGACTGGGGCACAATGAGCAGTTCTTC	CASSGLGHNEQFF	-	TRBJ2-1	-	TRBV6-6
TGTGCCAGCAGCTTTAGCGGGGGGCTGGACAATGAGCAGTTCTTC	CASSFSGGLDNEQFF	TRBD2	TRBJ2-1	few	TRBV7-3
TGTGCCAGCAGCCAGGCCGAGGGGGGACAAGAGACCCAGTACTTC	CASSQAEGGQETQYF	-	TRBJ2-5	few	TRBV7-2
TGCCCTCCGCGGGAAAAACTGTTTTTT	CPPREKLFF	-	TRBJ1-4	-	TRBV20-1
TGCAGTGCTAGAGACGGCAGCCGGAGCTGGGGCTACACCTTC	CSARDGSRSWGYTF	-	TRBJ1-2	-	TRBV20-1
TGTGCCAGCACCGACGGGCTAGCGGGGGTTAACAATGAGCAGTTCTTC	CASTDGLAGVNNEQFF	TRBD2	TRBJ2-1	few	TRBV6-2/TRBV6-3
TGCAGTGCTAGAGCAGGGGGGACTAGCGCCTACAATGAGCAGTTCTTC	CSARAGGTSAYNEQFF	TRBD2	TRBJ2-1	few	TRBV20-1
TGCGCCAGCAGAACCACAGGGGGATCTAACTATGGCTACACCTTC	CASRTTGGSNYGYTF	TRBD1	TRBJ1-2	-	TRBV10-2
TGTGCCAGCAGCTTAGCCGGATCTAGCGGGAGGGCACGCACAGATACGCAGTATTTT	CASSLAGSSGRARTDTQYF	TRBD2	TRBJ2-3	many	TRBV7-6
TGTGCCATCAGAGAGACAAACAATGAGCAGTTCTTC	CAIRETNNEQFF	-	TRBJ2-1	-	TRBV10-3
TGTGCCAGTAGTATTTGGGCAGACCCCTACAATGAGCAGTTCTTC	CASSIWADPYNEQFF	-	TRBJ2-1	once	TRBV19
TGTGCCAGCAGCTTATCCGACCCTCGGGTCTCAGGCTACACCTTC	CASSLSDPRVSGYTF	-	TRBJ1-2	few	TRBV27
TGTGCCAGCAGTTACTCGATAGGGGGCCTAAACACAGATACGCAGTATTTT	CASSYSIGGLNTDTQYF	TRBD1	TRBJ2-3	-	TRBV6-6
TGTGCCAGCAGTCCGGCGGCTAGCGGGGGGCATCAGCAGTTCTTC	CASSPAASGGHQQFF	TRBD2	TRBJ2-1	few	TRBV6-1
TGTGCCAGCAGCTTAAAGTCTCGTGAAGCTTTCTTT	CASSLKSREAFF	-	TRBJ1-1	many	TRBV7-9
TGTGCCAGCAGCCCTACATTTGACAGGGGGATGAACACTGAAGCTTTCTTT	CASSPTFDRGMNTEAFF	TRBD1	TRBJ1-1	-	TRBV7-9
TGCAGTGCCCTTGTAGCGGGGGAAGAGACCCAGTACTTC	CSALVAGEETQYF	TRBD2	TRBJ2-5	-	TRBV20-1
TGTGCCAGCAGCCCTTACCGGGACAGGGTTCGTAGGGAGCAGTTCTTC	CASSPYRDRVRREQFF	TRBD1	TRBJ2-1	-	TRBV27
TGTGCCAGTAGTATACAGGACTCGATGAACACTGAAGCTTTCTTT	CASSIQDSMNTEAFF	-	TRBJ1-1	-	TRBV19
TGCGCCAGCAGCGGAACTAGATTCCCCTACAATGAGCAGTTCTTC	CASSGTRFPYNEQFF	-	TRBJ2-1	few	TRBV5-1
TGTGCCAGCAGTTTCAAGCAGGGAGACTATGGCTACACCTTC	CASSFKQGDYGYTF	-	TRBJ1-2	-	TRBV12-3/TRBV12-4
TGTGCCAGCAGCTTAGAGGATCCGGGGTATGGAAACACCATATATTTT	CASSLEDPGYGNTIYF	-	TRBJ1-3	-	TRBV11-2
TGTGCCAGCAGCTCATACAGGGACGCGAACACCGGGGAGCTGTTTTTT	CASSSYRDANTGELFF	-	TRBJ2-2	-	TRBV11-2
TGTGCCAGCAGTTACTGGGGATCGAACACTGAAGCTTTCTTT	CASSYWGSNTEAFF	-	TRBJ1-1	few	TRBV6-5
TGTGCCAGCAGCTTGGCGGGAGTGGAATACAATGAGCAGTTCTTC	CASSLAGVEYNEQFF	TRBD2	TRBJ2-1	many	TRBV7-2
TGCAGTGCTCCAGCGGGAGGTCGCTCCTACGAGCAGTACTTC	CSAPAGGRSYEQYF	TRBD2	TRBJ2-7	-	TRBV20-1
TGTGCCAGCAGGACTAGCGGGAGGGCCCAATTGGCAGATACGCAGTATTTT	CASRTSGRAQLADTQYF	TRBD2	TRBJ2-3	few	TRBV6-1
TGTGCCAGCAGTTACTCTTGGGGGGCAAGCACTGAAGCTTTCTTT	CASSYSWGASTEAFF	-	TRBJ1-1	few	TRBV6-5
TGTGCCAGCAGCTTATCAGTGAGGGAGCTGTTTTTT	CASSLSVRELFF	-	TRBJ2-2	-	TRBV7-2
TGCGCCAGCAGCCAAGAGGGACTAGGAACCTACAATGAGCAGTTCTTC	CASSQEGLGTYNEQFF	TRBD2	TRBJ2-1	few	TRBV4-1
TGTGCCAGCAAGGCACAGTTTAATAATTCACCCCTCCACTTT	CASKAQFNNSPLHF	-	TRBJ1-6	-	TRBV28
TGCGCCAGCAGCCAAGACCCCCAGGGACAGGGCTCCTACAATGAGCAGTTCTTC	CASSQDPQGQGSYNEQFF	TRBD1	TRBJ2-1	-	TRBV4-1
TGCAGCGTCATCGGGAACACTGAAGCTTTCTTT	CSVIGNTEAFF	-	TRBJ1-1	-	TRBV29-1
TGTGCCAGCAGTTTCGGGCCGGCCTACGAGCAGTACTTC	CASSFGPAYEQYF	-	TRBJ2-7	few	TRBV27